Listed below are T cell receptor beta chains from one sample, sequenced in a study of cytomegalovirus exposure and HLA in healthy donors. Data came from immunoSEQ multiplex PCR; TCRdb stores just in-frame clones and leaves some out. The repertoire holds 160,000 or so clones, with nearly 80% as singletons. Sequenced sample: PBMCs. Receptors originate from a man younger than 35 in good health and CMV-seropositive. Each CDR3 is given without its conserved first and last residue. D genes are given only for firm matches.

>TRBV10-3|TRBJ2-1|TRBD2
AISESRTSGRYNEQF
>TRBV4-3|TRBJ1-6|.
ASSQEGSSPLH
>TRBV5-4|TRBJ2-7|.
ASSLEGLSQEEQY
>TRBV13|TRBJ1-1|TRBD1
VSSLELAGTENTEAF
>TRBV4-1|TRBJ2-3|.
ASSQWRVSGTDTQY
>TRBV7-2|TRBJ2-3|TRBD2
ASSIGTSGGGY
>TRBV19|TRBJ2-3|TRBD2
ASSPRLAGGPDTQY
>TRBV5-1|TRBJ2-7|.
ASSFQPGVYEQY
>TRBV10-3|TRBJ2-3|TRBD1
AISGGQGADTQY
>TRBV4-1|TRBJ2-3|.
ASSQDNGDTQY
>TRBV7-2|TRBJ1-3|.
ASSLAIAGESGNTIY
>TRBV14|TRBJ1-4|.
ASSQDFSEKLF
>TRBV11-2|TRBJ2-5|.
ASSLGVRNQETQY
>TRBV6-5|TRBJ1-1|.
ASSYGAGNTEAF
>TRBV7-9|TRBJ2-7|TRBD2
ASNDYGLAGAAYEQY
>TRBV6-1|TRBJ1-2|.
ASSEARGDGYT
>TRBV2|TRBJ1-5|.
ASSEARGANQPQH
>TRBV9|TRBJ2-3|.
ASSSVPTDTQY
>TRBV19|TRBJ1-5|.
ASSMVQGGQPQH
>TRBV5-1|TRBJ2-7|TRBD2
ASSLIRGGAGGLYEQY
>TRBV27|TRBJ2-1|TRBD2
ASSLTTLVGGGYNEQF
>TRBV4-1|TRBJ2-1|TRBD2
ASSPGLAGSSYNEQF
>TRBV4-3|TRBJ1-4|.
ASSQEAAGREKLF
>TRBV4-2|TRBJ2-5|TRBD1
ASSLQGARSGQETQY
>TRBV9|TRBJ2-3|.
ASNLPTEDTQY